This T cell receptor (beta chain) stems from a study of T cell repertoires in cytomegalovirus infection. Study overall: As its CMV epitopes, the study selected recently identified HLA-C-restricted and well-studied HLA-B-restricted targets. Public TCR beta signatures indicated both CMV infection and matching HLA type.

Concerning this clonotype: Its target is not known.

Overall study results and limits: CMV carriers with the relevant HLA were identified by cumulative public TCR beta family frequency. It was HLA-C-restricted CMV-specific TCR beta clonotypes that dominated the response ex vivo.

Each CDR3 protein is one row after TCRdb ran MiXCR on the reads. The data contain about 500,000 distinct CDR3 sequences, roughly a third of them singletons. This TCR came from a human donor in good health (CMV status not recorded). Some clones in this sample may be carry-over from other donors' samples. Source: cultured PBMCs, taken from culture after CMV antigen stimulation.

The CDR3 bases are TGTGCCAGCAGTTTATATTCAGGGTGGGGGACTGCGAACACTGAAGCTTTCTTT. Protein: CASSLYSGWGTANTEAFF. This chain connects TRBV28 to TRBJ1-1; maybe TRBD1 (5 bases). The germline V and J ends were trimmed by 1 base and 1 base, with 19 bases remaining between them. The CDR3 consists of 18 residues. Germline CDR1 MDHEN, CDR2 SYDVKM.